The source of this T cell receptor beta chain is a study of T-cell reconstitution after alpha-beta-depleted transplantation in children. This clonotype was observed a handful of times. The antigen remains undetermined. The V gene end was trimmed by 6 bases and the J gene end by 6 bases; junction bases not matched to a gene: 4. Germline lookup yields CDR1 MNHEY and CDR2 SVGEGT. The CDR3 has 13 amino acids. The TCRbeta library was prepared with unique molecular identifiers. TCRdb called the PCR reads again in MiXCR, with one record for every CDR3 protein. The sample shows around 490,000 distinct CDR3 sequences, roughly 11% of them seen only once. Study outcomes and limitations: The authors attributed T-cell counts and diversity one year after transplant mostly to newly produced T cells. Approximately two months post-transplant, alpha-beta T cells reportedly originated from several hundred expanded graft clones.

The material sequenced was PBMCs, mostly from graft donor cells, taken 180 days after TCRalphabeta/CD19-depleted stem cell transplant. V is TRBV6-2 or TRBV6-3 and J is TRBJ2-2, with 7 positions matching TRBD1. The sequence came from a female patient aged 2-9 years who had a stem cell transplant for aplastic anemia, so the T cells may come from the graft donor. This CDR3 is CASSMTGPGELFF. In DNA, the CDR3 is TGTGCCAGCAGCATGACAGGGCCCGGGGAGCTGTTTTTT.